The next 18 T cell receptor beta chains were all read from a single sample in a study of cytomegalovirus exposure and HLA in healthy donors. The PCR had 60 Vbeta and 13 Jbeta primers. Here immunoSEQ multiplex PCR was the method, and the copy in TCRdb shows in-frame clones only, minus some. The data contain over 200,000 clones, about 83% of them singletons. What was sequenced was PBMCs. Receptors originate from a human donor in good health.

The chain employs TRBV2 and TRBJ2-1; 11 bases agree with TRBD2. The V segment lost 5 bases and the J segment 7 bases; nucleotides outside the gene matches: 7. The CDR3 runs 15 residues. Germline assignment: CDR1 SNHLY and CDR2 FYNNEI. The CDR3 nucleotides read TGTGCCAGCAGTAGACTAGCGGGAACTAAGAATGAGCAGTTCTTC. It translates to CASSRLAGTKNEQFF.

This clone turned up a few times. This rearrangement joins TRBV28 to TRBJ1-1; maybe TRBD1 (6 bases). In germline, CDR1 is MDHEN, CDR2 SYDVKM. The CDR3 totals 14 residues. V gave up 3 bases and J gave up 3 bases, with 11 bases separating them. The CDR3 DNA sequence: TGTGCCAGCAGTTTTGCCAGGGGAGACACTGAAGCTTTCTTT. This translates into CASSFARGDTEAFF.

The rearrangement links TRBV27 to TRBJ2-1, with 10 bases identical to TRBD2. J lost 4 bases, V lost 6 bases, and 15 bases had no gene match. In germline, CDR1 is MNHEY, CDR2 SMNVEV (reference sequence). The CDR3 is 18 amino acids. The CDR3 coding sequence is TGTGCCAGCAGCGGGGGACTAGCGACGCGAAGGGGTTACAATGAGCAGTTCTTC. Its protein product is CASSGGLATRRGYNEQFF.

This clone has just a few counts. The CDR3 reads CASSRAGENTEAFF. CDR3 in DNA: TGTGCCAGCAGTCGGGCCGGGGAGAACACTGAAGCTTTCTTT. The chain joins TRBV6-6 to TRBJ1-1; the D is unclear. Germline assignment: CDR1 MNHNY and CDR2 SVGAGI (reference sequence). V shed 5 bases and J shed 1 base, with 11 bases lying between them. This CDR3 spans 14 amino acids.

The chain carries TRBV7-9 and TRBJ2-1; 8 bases match TRBD2. Germline V CDR1 and CDR2: SEHNR, FQNEAQ (reference sequence). There are 16 residues in the CDR3. V trimming: 2 bases; J trimming: 4 bases; junction bases outside the gene matches: 7. The CDR3 region is CASSLRKPGGYNEQFF. CDR3 DNA: TGTGCCAGCAGCTTAAGGAAACCGGGAGGGTACAATGAGCAGTTCTTC. The whole variable domain, filled in from reference TRBV7-9 and TRBJ2-1, reads DTGVSQNPRHKITKRGQNVTFRCDPISEHNRLYWYRQTLGQGPEFLTYFQNEAQLEKSRLLSDRFSAERPKGSFSTLEIQRTEQGDSAMYLCASSLRKPGGYNEQFFGPGTRLTVL.

V is TRBV6-6 and J is TRBJ2-7, with D maybe TRBD2 (6 bases). The V end lost 7 bases, the J end lost 4 bases, and 20 bases lay between the germline ends. Looked up from germline, CDR1 is MNHNY and CDR2 is SVGAGI (reference sequence). This CDR3 is built from 15 residues. The CDR3 DNA reads TGTGCCAGCACCCCGGGGGAAGCCGGGGGTTACGAGCAGTACTTC. Protein sequence: CASTPGEAGGYEQYF.

The chain joins TRBV7-9 to TRBJ2-2; 10 nucleotides match TRBD1. Losses at the gene ends were 5 bases for V and 8 bases for J; bases not matched to a gene: 17. Germline V gene data show CDR1 as SEHNR and CDR2 as FQNEAQ (reference sequence). This CDR3 comprises 18 residues. CDR3 sequence: CASSAQRQGAHRLGELFF. The CDR3 DNA reads TGTGCCAGCAGCGCCCAGAGACAGGGGGCACACAGATTAGGGGAGCTGTTTTTT.

V usage is TRBV28 and J usage is TRBJ2-7, with 7 bases aligning to TRBD2. After removal of 10 bases from V and 6 bases from J, the junction contained 9 bases not matched to a gene. The germline V gene encodes CDR1 MDHEN and CDR2 SYDVKM. The CDR3 runs 12 residues. The CDR3 DNA sequence: TGTGCCACCGGGGGGTCGTCGGGCGAGCAGTACTTC. Translating gives CATGGSSGEQYF.

The chain recombines TRBV5-6 with TRBJ1-1; 9 bases line up with TRBD1. The CDR3 covers 15 residues. Germline loops: CDR1 SGHDT, CDR2 YYEEEE. With 4 bases clipped from V and 11 bases from J, the junction kept 15 bases outside the gene matches. CDR3 sequence reads: CASSLSGTGMSGAFF. CDR3 nucleotides: TGTGCCAGCAGCCTTTCCGGGACAGGGATGTCGGGGGCTTTCTTT. The full variable domain, with the rest looked up from reference TRBV5-6 and TRBJ1-1, is DAGVTQSPTHLIKTRGQQVTLRCSPKSGHDTVSWYQQALGQGPQFIFQYYEEEERQRGNFPDRFSGHQFPNYSSELNVNALLLGDSALYLCASSLSGTGMSGAFFGQGTRLTVV.

The gene calls are TRBV19 and TRBJ1-2; D may be TRBD1 (6 bases). This CDR3 has 14 residues. CDR1 and CDR2 (germline): LNHDA, SQIVND (reference sequence). The ends were cut back, 9 bases at V and 5 bases at J, with 19 bases in the middle. The CDR3 is CASQRRDKLYGYTF. The CDR3 bases are TGTGCCAGCCAAAGACGGGACAAACTTTATGGCTACACCTTC.

The genes are TRBV6-1 and TRBJ1-5, with 7 bases that match TRBD1. The CDR3 length is 13 residues. Losses at the gene ends were 4 bases for V and 4 bases for J; bases not matched to a gene: 1. Germline V gene lookup returns CDR1 MNHNS and CDR2 SASEGT. CDR3 residues: CASSAQGNQPQHF. CDR3 nucleotide sequence: TGTGCCAGCAGTGCACAGGGGAATCAGCCCCAGCATTTT.

Of note for this clone: The sample has other DNA sequences that encode this CDR3 too. The chain recombines TRBV7-9 with TRBJ2-7, with no clear D. Looked up from germline, CDR1 is SEHNR and CDR2 is FQNEAQ (reference sequence). The CDR3 has 13 residues. Trimming shortened V by 1 base and J by 0 bases, and 4 bases separated the two germline ends. CDR3 sequence (DNA): TGTGCCAGCAGCTTAGTGAGCTCCTACGAGCAGTACTTC. Protein product: CASSLVSSYEQYF.

The rearrangement joins TRBV18 to TRBJ2-1; 9 bases line up with TRBD2. The CDR3 covers 12 residues. Trimming took 6 bases from V and 10 from J; bases not matched to a gene: 4. Germline CDR1 and CDR2: KGHSH and LQKENI. The CDR3 protein is CASSAGGPEQFF. CDR3 in DNA: TGTGCCAGCTCTGCGGGGGGGCCAGAGCAGTTCTTC.

This chain links TRBV9 with TRBJ1-2, with 9 positions matching TRBD1. Per germline, CDR1 SGDLS and CDR2 YYNGEE. V lost 1 base to trimming and J lost 2 bases; unmatched junction nucleotides: 9. CDR3 size: 17 residues. In DNA, the CDR3 is TGTGCCAGCAGCGTATTTACAGGGGGCGCTAACAACTATGGCTACACCTTC. Its protein is CASSVFTGGANNYGYTF.

The rearrangement links TRBV7-9 to TRBJ2-5; a weak D match, TRBD1 (7 bases). Germline CDR1 SEHNR, CDR2 FQNEAQ (reference sequence). There are 16 residues in the CDR3. Trimming took off 4 bases at V and 7 bases at J, with 22 bases between the two ends. The CDR3 region has the DNA TGTGCCAGCAGCTCCATCTGGCAGGGGGAGGTGGTGACCCAGTACTTC. It is translated as CASSSIWQGEVVTQYF.

The rearrangement uses TRBV4-1 and TRBJ2-2; TRBD2 matches at 12 bases. Germline assignment: CDR1 MGHRA and CDR2 YSYEKL. This CDR3 has 17 amino acids. J lost 4 bases, V lost 2 bases, and 5 bases had no gene match. CDR3: CASSQLAGGPGTGELFF. DNA of the CDR3: TGCGCCAGCAGCCAACTAGCGGGAGGGCCGGGCACCGGGGAGCTGTTTTTT.

This clone was seen once. V is TRBV11-2 and J is TRBJ2-7; 8 bases are shared with TRBD2. Germline CDR1 SGHAT, CDR2 FQNNGV. The V gene end was trimmed by 6 bases and the J gene end by 6 bases; junction bases not matched to a gene: 7. The CDR3 is 13 amino acids. CDR3 DNA: TGTGCCAGCAGGAAAGCGGGAGCCCCCGAGCAGTACTTC. Protein sequence: CASRKAGAPEQYF. Using reference TRBV11-2 and TRBJ2-7 for the parts outside the CDR3, the full variable domain is EAGVAQSPRYKIIEKRQSVAFWCNPISGHATLYWYQQILGQGPKLLIQFQNNGVVDDSQLPKDRFSAERLKGVDSTLKIQPAKLEDSAVYLCASRKAGAPEQYFGPGTRLTVT.

The chain combines TRBV28 with TRBJ2-1; TRBD2 agrees at 11 bases. The trim removed 4 bases at V and 0 bases at J, leaving 8 bases unmatched. Looked up from germline, CDR1 is MDHEN and CDR2 is SYDVKM. The CDR3 contains 18 residues. The CDR3 bases are TGTGCCAGCAGTTCATACGGACTAGCGGGCAGCTCCTACAATGAGCAGTTCTTC. Translated: CASSSYGLAGSSYNEQFF.